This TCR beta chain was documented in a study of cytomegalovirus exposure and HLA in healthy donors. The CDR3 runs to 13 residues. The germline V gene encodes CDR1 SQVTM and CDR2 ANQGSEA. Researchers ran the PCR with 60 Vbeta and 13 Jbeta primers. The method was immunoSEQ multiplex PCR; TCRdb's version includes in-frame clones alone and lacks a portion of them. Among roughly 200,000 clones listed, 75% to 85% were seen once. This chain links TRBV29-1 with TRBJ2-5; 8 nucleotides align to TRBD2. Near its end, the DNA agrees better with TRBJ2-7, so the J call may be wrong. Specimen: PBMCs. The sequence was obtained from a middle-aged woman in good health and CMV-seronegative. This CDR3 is CSAHSGAKYEQYF. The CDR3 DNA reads TGCAGCGCCCATAGCGGGGCCAAGTACGAGCAGTACTTC.